Following are 27 T cell receptor beta chains from one sample sequenced in a study of T cells in Graves' hyperthyroidism and ophthalmopathy. Amplification yielded TCR beta CDR3 regions, with RNA transcripts as the source. Researchers ran a first-round RT-PCR on the TCR CDR3 using the HTBI primer set. A single record per CDR3 protein comes from TCRdb applying MiXCR to the multiplex PCR reads. In the table there are roughly 160,000 distinct CDR3 sequences, over 7.5% of which are singletons. The sequenced sample was blood. The receptor source for this set is a woman younger than 30 with Graves' hyperthyroidism that later progressed to Graves' ophthalmopathy.

This clonotype was picked up many times. Here the CDR3 reads CASSLSEGFTEAFF. In DNA, the CDR3 is TGTGCCAGCAGTTTATCGGAGGGGTTTACTGAAGCTTTCTTT. V is TRBV27 and J is TRBJ1-1; tentatively, D is TRBD1 (5 bases). The CDR3 sequence is 14 residues long. The germline V and J ends were trimmed by 0 bases and 5 bases, with 10 bases remaining between them. Germline V gene sequence: CDR1 MNHEY, CDR2 SMNVEV (reference sequence).

The table lists this clonotype with a few counts. This rearrangement joins TRBV4-1 to TRBJ1-1, with 7 bases fitting TRBD1. The germline CDR1 and CDR2 sequences are MGHRA and YSYEKL. The V gene end was trimmed by 2 bases and the J gene end by 3 bases; junction bases not matched to a gene: 6. This CDR3 contains 15 residues. In nucleotides, the CDR3 is TGCGCCAGCAGCCAAACCCAGGGGGGGTACACTGAAGCTTTCTTT. This translates into CASSQTQGGYTEAFF.

A few counts support this clonotype. The genes are TRBV19 and TRBJ2-7; D remains unclear. This CDR3 contains 9 residues. CDR1 and CDR2 (germline): LNHDA, SQIVND (reference sequence). CDR3 in amino acids: CGTDYEQYF. The CDR3 DNA follows: TGTGGGACGGACTACGAGCAGTACTTC.

A word on this clonotype: Germline and junction disagree at one end, which may indicate a read error. The chain has TRBV20-1 and TRBJ2-1; 8 positions match TRBD2. Germline values: CDR1 DFQATT, CDR2 SNEGSKA (reference sequence). This CDR3 is built from 15 residues. The CDR3 sequence: CSARDPGLDINGQFF. For the CDR3, the DNA is TGCAGTGCTAGAGATCCGGGACTAGATATTAATGGGCAGTTCTTC.

At least ten counts were recorded for this clonotype. The rearrangement links TRBV28 to TRBJ2-2; D tentatively reads TRBD1 or TRBD2 (5 bases each). Germline CDR1 and CDR2: MDHEN and SYDVKM. Trimming shortened V by 4 bases and J by 0 bases, and 9 bases separated the two germline ends. There are 15 residues in the CDR3. The CDR3 region has the DNA TGTGCCAGCAGTTCGGGGCAGACGAACACCGGGGAGCTGTTTTTT. Protein product: CASSSGQTNTGELFF.

As regards this clonotype: This may be a read error: a much more frequent sequence differs by one nucleotide. In nucleotides, the CDR3 is TGTGCCAGCAGTTCCCCGTCATACAATGGGCAGTTCTTC. It codes for CASSSPSYNGQFF. The rearrangement links TRBV27 to TRBJ2-1; D not resolved. The CDR3 spans 13 residues. Germline values: CDR1 MNHEY, CDR2 SMNVEV (reference sequence).

Many counts were recorded for this clonotype. The chain couples TRBV20-1 to TRBJ2-1; D perhaps matches TRBD1 (5 bases). V was shortened by 0 bases and J by 2 bases, with 11 bases between the two germline ends. Germline CDR1 reads DFQATT; CDR2 reads SNEGSKA (reference sequence). The length of the CDR3 is 15 residues. The CDR3 sequence: CSARDSRAAYNEQFF. The CDR3 nucleotides read TGCAGTGCTAGAGATAGCAGGGCTGCCTACAATGAGCAGTTCTTC.

This clonotype was found a few times. A much larger clone is a single base away; this may be a read error. Lacking the conserved final phenylalanine or tryptophan, this CDR3 likely reflects a read error. This sequence joins TRBV27 and TRBJ1-5, with a weak D call TRBD1 (5 bases). Germline V lookup: CDR1 MNHEY, CDR2 SMNVEV (reference sequence). The CDR3 is made up of 13 amino acids. V was trimmed by 2 bases and J by 6 bases, leaving 8 bases between them. The CDR3 DNA follows: TGTGCCAGCAGTTTAGGGAGGGGTCAGCCCCAGCATCTT. Residues: CASSLGRGQPQHL.

This clonotype was counted at least ten times. The chain recombines TRBV7-8 with TRBJ2-1; 10 bases are a match to TRBD2. V shed 4 bases, J shed 9 bases, and the junction held 27 bases outside the gene matches. CDR1 SGHVS and CDR2 FQNEAQ come from the germline V gene. The CDR3 runs to 21 residues. The CDR3 nucleotides read TGTGCCAGCAGCTATCGAGGGACAGGACGGGGCCCTAGCGGGAGAATTGGTGAGCAGTTCTTC. Translated, it gives CASSYRGTGRGPSGRIGEQFF.

This clonotype was observed many times. The chain has TRBV2 and TRBJ1-4; weak D call: TRBD1 (5 bases). The CDR3 totals 12 residues. Trimming removed 6 bases at V and 3 bases at J, with 5 bases between. The germline V gene has CDR1 SNHLY and CDR2 FYNNEI. CDR3 nucleotides: TGTGCCAGCAGACAGGCTAATGAAAAACTGTTTTTT. Translation gives CASRQANEKLFF.

This clonotype was observed a handful of times. This sequence joins TRBV5-8 and TRBJ2-2, with TRBD2 matching over 8 bases. The CDR3 totals 16 residues. With V trimmed by 2 bases and J by 3 bases, 6 bases remained unmatched. Germline V gives CDR1 SGHTS, CDR2 YDEGEE. CDR3 bases: TGTGCCAGCAGCTTTGTAGCGGGGCCTTACACCGGGGAGCTGTTTTTT. Protein product: CASSFVAGPYTGELFF.

This clonotype appeared many times. This rearrangement joins TRBV20-1 to TRBJ2-7, with D tentatively TRBD2 (6 bases). Looked up from germline, CDR1 is DFQATT and CDR2 is SNEGSKA (reference sequence). The CDR3 is made up of 15 amino acids. V lost 0 bases and J lost 5, with 17 bases in between. The CDR3 nucleotides are TGCAGTGCTAGAGATCTCGGGACTGTATTAAACGAGCAGTACTTC. This encodes CSARDLGTVLNEQYF.

The chain employs TRBV5-5 and TRBJ2-7; 8 bases are shared with TRBD1. The germline CDR1 and CDR2 sequences are SGHKS and YYEKEE (reference sequence). The CDR3 extends over 16 amino acids. The V segment lost 0 bases and the J segment 2 bases; nucleotides outside the gene matches: 7. The CDR3, as DNA: TGTGCCAGCAGCTTGGTCCAGGGGGCTCCAGCCTACGAGCAGTACTTC. It translates to CASSLVQGAPAYEQYF. Together with reference TRBV5-5 and TRBJ2-7, the CDR3 gives the full variable domain: DAGVTQSPTHLIKTRGQQVTLRCSPISGHKSVSWYQQVLGQGPQFIFQYYEKEERGRGNFPDRFSARQFPNYSSELNVNALLLGDSALYLCASSLVQGAPAYEQYFGPGTRLTVT.

The rearrangement joins TRBV3-1 to TRBJ2-1; 13 bases are a match to TRBD2. V lost 6 bases, J lost 9 bases, and 5 bases stayed unmatched. Looked up from germline, CDR1 is LGHDT and CDR2 is YNNKEL (reference sequence). The CDR3 has 14 residues. CDR3 DNA sequence: TGTGCCAGCAGTCCAGGACTAGCGGGAGCTGAGCAGTTCTTC. It is translated as CASSPGLAGAEQFF.

This clonotype was recorded at least ten times. This sequence joins TRBV20-1 and TRBJ1-5; D may be TRBD1 (5 bases). This CDR3 has 14 amino acids. Germline V CDR1 and CDR2: DFQATT, SNEGSKA (reference sequence). Trimming removed 6 bases from V and 4 bases from J, with 16 bases in between. The chain's CDR3 is CSASPGLLNQPQHF. The DNA for the CDR3 is TGCAGTGCCTCGCCGGGACTCCTTAATCAGCCCCAGCATTTT.

The V call is TRBV20-1, the J call TRBJ2-5, with D possibly being TRBD2 (7 bases). V lost 7 bases and J 1 base, leaving 13 bases between the germline ends. The CDR3 has 13 residues. CDR1 is DFQATT and CDR2 is SNEGSKA in the germline V gene (reference sequence). The CDR3 protein is CSEGGGAQETQYF. The CDR3 DNA sequence: TGCAGTGAAGGTGGGGGGGCCCAAGAGACCCAGTACTTC.

The DNA of the CDR3 is TGCGCCAGCAGCCAACCGGGACAGGGTCAAGAGACCCAGTACTTC. It encodes CASSQPGQGQETQYF. The chain employs TRBV4-1 and TRBJ2-5; 9 positions agree with TRBD1. Per the germline V gene, CDR1 is MGHRA and CDR2 is YSYEKL. After removal of 2 bases from V and 2 bases from J, the junction contained 3 bases not matched to a gene. The CDR3 covers 15 residues.

This clonotype was observed many times. This rearrangement joins TRBV19 to TRBJ2-3; maybe TRBD2 (6 bases). V was trimmed by 4 bases and J by 3 bases, leaving 11 bases between them. Germline loops: CDR1 LNHDA, CDR2 SQIVND (reference sequence). The CDR3 totals 14 residues. CDR3 sequence reads: CASSRTGVTDTQYF. CDR3 nucleotide sequence: TGTGCCAGTAGTAGGACGGGAGTTACAGATACGCAGTATTTT.

This clonotype has at least ten counts. This chain links TRBV24-1 with TRBJ2-1; 7 bases are a match to TRBD1. V trimming: 1 base; J trimming: 6 bases; junction bases outside the gene matches: 14. Germline CDR1 KGHDR, CDR2 SFDVKD. The CDR3 is made up of 18 amino acids. This chain's CDR3 is CATSDFSPDRVSPNEQFF. CDR3 sequence (DNA): TGTGCCACCAGTGATTTTTCCCCCGACAGGGTGTCCCCCAATGAGCAGTTCTTC.

V usage is TRBV9 and J usage is TRBJ1-5, with no clear D. Germline assignment: CDR1 SGDLS and CDR2 YYNGEE. The V end lost 3 bases, the J end lost 4 bases, and 8 bases lay between the germline ends. The CDR3 runs to 13 residues. The CDR3 spells CASSAHGNQPQHF. The CDR3 DNA reads as TGTGCCAGCAGCGCCCATGGGAATCAGCCCCAGCATTTT. The full variable domain, rest sourced from reference TRBV9 and TRBJ1-5, is DSGVTQTPKHLITATGQRVTLRCSPRSGDLSVYWYQQSLDQGLQFLIQYYNGEERAKGNILERFSAQQFPDLHSELNLSSLELGDSALYFCASSAHGNQPQHFGDGTRLSIL.

The chain uses TRBV5-6 and TRBJ1-1; 7 bases agree with TRBD1. The germline V gene has CDR1 SGHDT and CDR2 YYEEEE. The CDR3 is 13 amino acids. After removal of 4 bases from V and 6 bases from J, the junction contained 6 bases not matched to a gene. The CDR3 nucleotides read TGTGCCAGCAGCCGATTAGGGACAGCTGAAGCTTTCTTT. Protein product: CASSRLGTAEAFF.

This clonotype was detected ten times or more. V gene TRBV27 combines with J gene TRBJ1-6; weak D call: TRBD1 (5 bases). Germline CDR1 MNHEY, CDR2 SMNVEV (reference sequence). This CDR3 spans 15 amino acids. Trimming shortened V by 6 bases and J by 0 bases, and 9 bases separated the two germline ends. CDR3: CASRQDFSYNSPLHF. Here the CDR3 DNA reads TGTGCCAGCAGACAGGACTTCTCCTATAATTCACCCCTCCACTTT.

This clonotype was detected ten times or more. DNA of the CDR3: TGTGCCAGCAGCCCCACGCAGGGCCCACATTCACCCCTCCACTTT. Protein: CASSPTQGPHSPLHF. The V gene is TRBV7-6, the J gene TRBJ1-6, with TRBD1 as a possible D gene (5 bases). This CDR3 region has 15 residues. Per the germline V gene, CDR1 is SGHVS and CDR2 is FNYEAQ. The V end lost 5 bases, the J end lost 8 bases, and 16 bases lay between the germline ends. The whole variable domain, remainder taken from reference TRBV7-6 and TRBJ1-6, is GAGVSQSPRYKVTKRGQDVALRCDPISGHVSLYWYRQALGQGPEFLTYFNYEAQQDKSGLPNDRFSAERPEGSISTLTIQRTEQRDSAMYRCASSPTQGPHSPLHFGNGTRLTVT.

A word on this clonotype: This CDR3 is missing its conserved last phenylalanine or tryptophan, likely due to a read error. The chain is built from TRBV10-2 and TRBJ1-5; 11 bases are shared with TRBD1. V shed 4 bases, J shed 6 bases, and the junction held 11 bases outside the gene matches. CDR1 and CDR2 (germline): WSHSY, SAAADI. The CDR3 has 17 amino acids. The CDR3 nucleotides are TGCGCCAGCAGTGGGGCCCGGGACAGGGGGTTATCTCAGCCCCAGCATCTT. Translating gives CASSGARDRGLSQPQHL.

This clonotype came up many times. The chain uses TRBV12-3 or TRBV12-4 and TRBJ2-3; the D is unclear. Trimming pared 0 bases from V and 9 bases from J, leaving 7 bases between. The CDR3 totals 12 residues. CDR3 residues: CASSLAGTTQYF. CDR3 DNA sequence: TGTGCCAGCAGTTTAGCCGGTACGACGCAGTATTTT.

This clonotype was counted ten times or more. V and J are TRBV30 and TRBJ2-7; weak D call: TRBD1 (5 bases). Trimming took 5 bases from V and 6 from J, leaving 11 bases between them. Germline V CDR1 and CDR2: GTSNPN, SVGIG (reference sequence). This CDR3 region has 11 residues. CDR3 coding DNA: TGTGCCTGGGACGACAGTGGCGAGCAGTACTTC. This codes for CAWDDSGEQYF. The full variable domain, rest sourced from reference TRBV30 and TRBJ2-7, is SQTIHQWPATLVQPVGSPLSLECTVEGTSNPNLYWYRQAAGRGLQLLFYSVGIGQISSEVPQNLSASRPQDRQFILSSKKLLLSDSGFYLCAWDDSGEQYFGPGTRLTVT.

The rearrangement joins TRBV30 to TRBJ1-5; TRBD1 matches 7 bases. Germline V lookup: CDR1 GTSNPN, CDR2 SVGIG (reference sequence). The ends lost 2 bases at V and 5 bases at J; junction bases unmatched: 6. This CDR3 is 14 amino acids long. In DNA form, the CDR3 reads TGTGCCTGGAGTCCAAGACAGGGCGATCAGCCCCAGCATTTT. It yields the protein CAWSPRQGDQPQHF.